These 3 T cell receptor beta chains were sequenced from one sample in a study of blood T cell repertoires in COVID-19 (dated by TCRdb to 2020 to 2022). Library method: the immunoSEQ multiplex PCR assay. TCRdb mirrors the immuneACCESS table, restricted to in-frame sequences. Some clones are absent from its copies; in checked studies, under half trace to an unresolved V gene, and the reason for the others is unknown. Present in this sample are about 140,000 clones, roughly 79% of which were seen just once. The ten largest account for 2.5% to 3% of the sample. Input material: PBMCs or T cells enriched from blood (not recorded which). Receptor source: a woman in her 50s who had recovered from COVID-19.

This sequence joins TRBV5-5 and TRBJ1-4; D remains unclear. Trimming took 2 bases from V and 2 from J, leaving 10 bases between them. CDR1 is SGHKS, CDR2 YYEKEE, per germline (reference sequence). The CDR3 length is 15 residues. CDR3 nucleotide sequence: TGTGCCAGCAGCTTCGACTTAGCGACTAATGAAAAACTGTTTTTT. Its protein is CASSFDLATNEKLFF. Looking up the rest from reference TRBV5-5 and TRBJ1-4 gives the full variable domain: DAGVTQSPTHLIKTRGQQVTLRCSPISGHKSVSWYQQVLGQGPQFIFQYYEKEERGRGNFPDRFSARQFPNYSSELNVNALLLGDSALYLCASSFDLATNEKLFFGSGTQLSVL.

V usage is TRBV28 and J usage is TRBJ2-4, with a weak D call TRBD2 (7 bases). CDR1 and CDR2 from the germline V gene are MDHEN and SYDVKM. The CDR3 runs to 15 residues. The V end was cut by 6 bases, the J end by 3 bases, with 15 bases between. CDR3 sequence reads: CASRLSGTSKNIQYF. Here the CDR3 DNA reads TGTGCCAGCAGGTTAAGCGGGACAAGCAAAAACATTCAGTACTTC. The full variable domain, with the rest looked up from reference TRBV28 and TRBJ2-4, is DVKVTQSSRYLVKRTGEKVFLECVQDMDHENMFWYRQDPGLGLRLIYFSYDVKMKEKGDIPEGYSVSREKKERFSLILESASTNQTSMYLCASRLSGTSKNIQYFGAGTRLSVL.

The V gene is TRBV7-9, the J gene TRBJ2-2, with D tentatively TRBD1 (5 bases). The CDR3 totals 17 residues. Per germline, CDR1 SEHNR and CDR2 FQNEAQ (reference sequence). Trimming removed 5 bases at V and 2 bases at J, with 18 bases between. The CDR3 is CASSPPWGRENTGELFF. The CDR3 coding sequence is TGTGCCAGCAGCCCACCCTGGGGCAGGGAAAACACCGGGGAGCTGTTTTTT.